This T cell receptor beta chain was captured in a study of vaccination effects on CD4 cells after COVID-19 (dated by TCRdb to the early 2020s). Regarding the study in general: To identify antigen-specific CD4+ T cell clonotypes by their expansion, the ViraFEST assay first stimulated PBMC with viral peptide pools and then applied TCR sequencing. The study compared SARS-CoV-2 spike-specific CD4+ TCR repertoires before and after mRNA vaccination in COVID-19 convalescent patients and infection-naive vaccine recipients. Cultures from other donors in the study were sequenced using the Oncomine TCR Beta short-read assay on an Illumina iSeq 100. Roughly 2.1 million PBMC per well were cultured in IMDM with about 4.5% human AB serum, 8.5 to 10 IU/ml IL-2 and gentamicin, plus 10 ug/ml peptides. Each participant got two doses of an mRNA SARS-CoV-2 vaccine, either BNT162b2 or mRNA-1273. Pre-vaccine samples were drawn from a couple of convalescent patients 16 days and one week before the first dose, at 142 and 148 days after COVID-19 diagnosis. A total of some eleven COVID-19 convalescent patients and a handful of SARS-CoV-2-naive healthy vaccine recipients were included in the full study. What the authors observed across the whole study: Marked clonal contraction was observed in both infection-induced and vaccine-induced clones at late post-vaccination timepoints, consistent with waning T cell responses. In convalescent patients, the post-vaccine spike-reactive repertoire consisted mainly of new vaccine-induced clones, largely distinct from infection-induced clones. Limitations of the study were the small number of convalescent patients and the absence of early post-infection timepoints.

The library was made by the immunoSEQ multiplex PCR assay. DNA from the CD4+ T cells that had been cultured and isolated underwent TCR beta CDR3 sequencing. The authors processed their data as follows. Non-productive TCR sequences were removed, reads were trimmed to the CDR3 region, and CDR3s of at least 7 amino acids were retained. The MANAFEST web app was used to pick out antigen-specific clonotypes by comparing their expansion in peptide wells with that in reference cultures. Positive clones required FDR<0.05 expansion versus reference and all other wells, odds ratio above 5, and frequency above 0.1% in two replicate wells. Cross-reactive clonotypes were defined as significantly expanded in SARS-CoV-2 spike wells and in at least one common cold coronavirus spike condition. CDR3 similarity was assessed by Levenshtein distance using the stringdist R package, and unrooted trees were constructed with ape in R 3.6.1. Drawn from immuneACCESS, this table holds only the in-frame rearrangements with V and J called that TCRdb kept. Clones are partly lost; checked studies trace under half to an unresolved V gene and leave the rest unexplained. That table supplies the V and J calls and clone size; D and trimming were determined from the DNA. For this sample there are under 50,000 clones; about 74% appear just once. More than 6.5% of the sample lies in the top ten.

Taken from the germline V gene, the CDR1 and CDR2 loops are MNHNS and SASEGT. Inclusive of the bounding cysteine and phenylalanine, the CDR3 is 14 residues long. Only the CDR3 portion is preserved as DNA: 42 bases, with reading frame beginning at the first base. Trimming costs V 2 bases and J 1 base, and their ends lie 9 bases apart. As regards this clone: The target of this receptor is not known. Base qualities are not provided; no much larger clone lies one nucleotide away.

After around 10 days of culture, CD4+ T cells were isolated with the EasySep CD4+ T cell isolation kit. PCR-confirmed SARS-CoV-2 infection had occurred in convalescent patients between March and December 2020, before the Alpha, Beta and Delta variants emerged in the United States. On days 3 and 7, half of the culture medium was replaced with fresh IL-2-containing medium. Each peptide stimulation condition was cultured in triplicate wells unless otherwise noted. PBMC were separated from whole blood using Ficoll-Paque Plus gradient centrifugation and were then either cryopreserved at -140C or used fresh. The QIAamp micro DNA kit was used to extract genomic DNA from the cultured CD4+ T cells.

The sample here was CD4+ T cells from PBMCs cultured without peptide, taken before COVID-19 vaccination. The rearranged segments are TRBV6-1 and TRBJ2-7; confidence is insufficient to name the D gene. This sequence originates from a human donor who had a prior SARS-CoV-2 infection. CDR3 reads: CASSEFGKSYEQYF. The nucleotide sequence is given as TGTGCCAGCAGTGAATTTGGCAAGTCCTACGAGCAGTACTTC.